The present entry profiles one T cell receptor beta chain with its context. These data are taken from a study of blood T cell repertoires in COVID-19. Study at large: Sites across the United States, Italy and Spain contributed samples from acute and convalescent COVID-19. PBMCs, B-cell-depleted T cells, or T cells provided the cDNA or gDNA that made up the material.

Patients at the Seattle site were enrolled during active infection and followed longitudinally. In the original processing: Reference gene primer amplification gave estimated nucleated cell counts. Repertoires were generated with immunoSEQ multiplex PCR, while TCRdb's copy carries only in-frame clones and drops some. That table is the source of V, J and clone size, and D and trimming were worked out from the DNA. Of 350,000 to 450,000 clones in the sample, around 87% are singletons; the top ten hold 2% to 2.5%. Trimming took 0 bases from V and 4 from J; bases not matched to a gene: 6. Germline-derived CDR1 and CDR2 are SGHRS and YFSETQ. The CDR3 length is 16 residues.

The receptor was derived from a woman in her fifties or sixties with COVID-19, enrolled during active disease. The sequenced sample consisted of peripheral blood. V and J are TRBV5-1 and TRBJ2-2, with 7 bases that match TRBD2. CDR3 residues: CASSLVSSGFTGELFF. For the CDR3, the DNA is TGCGCCAGCAGCTTGGTGTCTAGCGGCTTCACCGGGGAGCTGTTTTTT.